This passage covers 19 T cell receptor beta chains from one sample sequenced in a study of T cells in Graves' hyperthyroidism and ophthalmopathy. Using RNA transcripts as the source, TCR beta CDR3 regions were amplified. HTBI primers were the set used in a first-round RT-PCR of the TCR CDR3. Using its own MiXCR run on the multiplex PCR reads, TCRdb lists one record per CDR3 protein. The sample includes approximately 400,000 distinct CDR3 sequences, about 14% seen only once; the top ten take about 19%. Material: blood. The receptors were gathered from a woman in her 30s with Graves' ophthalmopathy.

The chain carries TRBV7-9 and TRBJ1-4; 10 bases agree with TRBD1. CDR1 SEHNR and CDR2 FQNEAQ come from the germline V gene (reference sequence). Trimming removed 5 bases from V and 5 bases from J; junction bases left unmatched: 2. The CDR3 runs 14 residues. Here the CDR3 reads CASSQTGGNEKLFF. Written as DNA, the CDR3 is TGTGCCAGCAGCCAGACAGGGGGCAATGAAAAACTGTTTTTT. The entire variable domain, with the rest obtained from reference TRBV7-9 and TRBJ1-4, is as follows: DTGVSQNPRHKITKRGQNVTFRCDPISEHNRLYWYRQTLGQGPEFLTYFQNEAQLEKSRLLSDRFSAERPKGSFSTLEIQRTEQGDSAMYLCASSQTGGNEKLFFGSGTQLSVL.

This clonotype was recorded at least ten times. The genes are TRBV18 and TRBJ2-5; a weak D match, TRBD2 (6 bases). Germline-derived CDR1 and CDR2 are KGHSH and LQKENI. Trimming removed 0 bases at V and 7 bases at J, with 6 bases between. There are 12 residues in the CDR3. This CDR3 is CASSPPGGTQYF. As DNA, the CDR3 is TGTGCCAGCTCACCACCGGGAGGGACCCAGTACTTC.

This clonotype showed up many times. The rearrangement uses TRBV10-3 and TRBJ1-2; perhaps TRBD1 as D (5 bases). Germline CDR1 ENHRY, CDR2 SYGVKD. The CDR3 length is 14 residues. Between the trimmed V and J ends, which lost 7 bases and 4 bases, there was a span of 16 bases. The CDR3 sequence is CAITISTDSYGYTF. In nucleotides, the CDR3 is TGTGCCATCACCATATCGACAGACTCCTATGGCTACACCTTC.

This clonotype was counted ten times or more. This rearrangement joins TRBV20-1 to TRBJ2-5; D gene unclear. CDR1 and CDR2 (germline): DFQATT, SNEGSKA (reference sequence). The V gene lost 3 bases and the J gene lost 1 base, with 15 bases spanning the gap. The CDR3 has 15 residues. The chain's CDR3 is CSARSSLLLQETQYF. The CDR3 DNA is TGCAGTGCTAGGTCCAGTCTGCTTCTCCAAGAGACCCAGTACTTC.

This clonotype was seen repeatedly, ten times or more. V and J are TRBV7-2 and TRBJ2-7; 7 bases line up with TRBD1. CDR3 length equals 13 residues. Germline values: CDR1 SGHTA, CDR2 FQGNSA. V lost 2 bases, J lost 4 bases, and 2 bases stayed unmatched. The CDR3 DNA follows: TGTGCCAGCAGCTTAAACAGGGGTTACGAGCAGTACTTC. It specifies CASSLNRGYEQYF.

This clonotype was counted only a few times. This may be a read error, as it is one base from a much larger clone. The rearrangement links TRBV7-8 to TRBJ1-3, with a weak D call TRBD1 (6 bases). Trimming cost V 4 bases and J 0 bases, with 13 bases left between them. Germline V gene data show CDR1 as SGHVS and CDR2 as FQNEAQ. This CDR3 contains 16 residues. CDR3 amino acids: CASSCRTARSGNTIYF. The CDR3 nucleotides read TGTGCCAGCAGCTGTCGGACAGCCCGCTCTGGAAACACCATATATTTT.

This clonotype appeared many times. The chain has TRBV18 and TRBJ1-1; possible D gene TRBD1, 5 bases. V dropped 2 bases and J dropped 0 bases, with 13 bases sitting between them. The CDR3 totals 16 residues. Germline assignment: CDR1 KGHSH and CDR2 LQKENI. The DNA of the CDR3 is TGTGCCAGCTCACCATACCAGGGAGGGATGAACACTGAAGCTTTCTTT. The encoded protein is CASSPYQGGMNTEAFF.

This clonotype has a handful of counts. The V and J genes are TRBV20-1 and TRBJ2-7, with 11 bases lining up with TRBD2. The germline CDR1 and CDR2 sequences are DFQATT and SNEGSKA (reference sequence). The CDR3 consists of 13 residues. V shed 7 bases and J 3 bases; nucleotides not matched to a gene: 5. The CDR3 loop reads CSGGTSGNYEQYF. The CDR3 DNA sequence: TGCAGTGGTGGGACTAGCGGAAACTACGAGCAGTACTTC.

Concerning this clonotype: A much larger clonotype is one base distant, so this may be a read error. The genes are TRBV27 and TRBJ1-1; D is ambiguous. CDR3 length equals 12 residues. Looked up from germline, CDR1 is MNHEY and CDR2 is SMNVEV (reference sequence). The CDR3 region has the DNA TGTGCCACCAGGAACTGGAACACTGAAGCTCTCTTT. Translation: CATRNWNTEALF.

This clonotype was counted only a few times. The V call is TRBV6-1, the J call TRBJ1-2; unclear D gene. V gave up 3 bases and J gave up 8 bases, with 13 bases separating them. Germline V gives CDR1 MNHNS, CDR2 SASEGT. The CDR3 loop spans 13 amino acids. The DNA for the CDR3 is TGTGCCAGCAGTGATCTGCAGCTCAACGGCTACACCTTC. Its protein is CASSDLQLNGYTF.

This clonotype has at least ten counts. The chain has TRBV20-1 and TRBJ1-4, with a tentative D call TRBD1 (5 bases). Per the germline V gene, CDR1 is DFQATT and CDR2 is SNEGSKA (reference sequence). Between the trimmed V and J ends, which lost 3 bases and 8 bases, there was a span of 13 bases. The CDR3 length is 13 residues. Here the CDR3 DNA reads TGCAGTGCTAGCTTTGGGGGTAACGAAAAACTGTTTTTT. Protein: CSASFGGNEKLFF.

DNA of the CDR3: TGTGCCAGCAGCCCGTCAGGCGGTGATTCGGGCTATGGCTACACCTTC. Protein sequence: CASSPSGGDSGYGYTF. The chain carries TRBV9 and TRBJ1-2; D unclear. The V gene's germline CDR1 is SGDLS and CDR2 YYNGEE. V was cut by 4 bases and J by 4 bases, with 20 bases left in between. CDR3 length equals 16 residues.

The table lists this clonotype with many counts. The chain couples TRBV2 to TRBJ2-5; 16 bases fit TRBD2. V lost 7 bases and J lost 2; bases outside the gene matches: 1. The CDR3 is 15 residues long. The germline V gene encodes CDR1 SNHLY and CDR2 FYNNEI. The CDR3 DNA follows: TGTGCCAGCACGGGACTAGCGGGGGGGCAAGAGACCCAGTACTTC. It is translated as CASTGLAGGQETQYF.

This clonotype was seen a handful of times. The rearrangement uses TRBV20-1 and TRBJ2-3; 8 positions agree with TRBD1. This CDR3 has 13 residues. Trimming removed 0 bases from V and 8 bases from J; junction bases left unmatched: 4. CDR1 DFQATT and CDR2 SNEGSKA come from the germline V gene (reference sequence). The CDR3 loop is CSARDLQGATQYF. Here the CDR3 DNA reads TGCAGTGCTAGAGATCTTCAGGGGGCTACGCAGTATTTT.

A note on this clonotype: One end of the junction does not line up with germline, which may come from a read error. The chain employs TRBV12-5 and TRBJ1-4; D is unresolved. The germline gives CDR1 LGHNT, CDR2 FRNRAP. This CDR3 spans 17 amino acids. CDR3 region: CASGLVWPPATNERLFF. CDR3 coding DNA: TGTGCTAGTGGTTTGGTTTGGCCGCCAGCAACTAATGAAAGACTGTTTTTT.

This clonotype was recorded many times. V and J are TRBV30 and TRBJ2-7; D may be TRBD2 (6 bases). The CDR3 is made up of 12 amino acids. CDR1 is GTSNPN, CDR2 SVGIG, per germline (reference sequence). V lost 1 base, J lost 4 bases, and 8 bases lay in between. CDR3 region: CAWSGGVYEQYF. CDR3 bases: TGTGCCTGGAGTGGCGGGGTTTACGAGCAGTACTTC.

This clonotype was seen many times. CDR3 DNA sequence: TGCGCCAGCAGCCCGGGACTAGCGGGAAGTGAGCAGTTCTTC. As protein: CASSPGLAGSEQFF. V usage is TRBV5-1 and J usage is TRBJ2-1; 13 bases fit TRBD2. V dropped 4 bases and J dropped 9; count of bases not matched to a gene: 4. This CDR3 is 14 amino acids long. Germline V gene lookup returns CDR1 SGHRS and CDR2 YFSETQ.

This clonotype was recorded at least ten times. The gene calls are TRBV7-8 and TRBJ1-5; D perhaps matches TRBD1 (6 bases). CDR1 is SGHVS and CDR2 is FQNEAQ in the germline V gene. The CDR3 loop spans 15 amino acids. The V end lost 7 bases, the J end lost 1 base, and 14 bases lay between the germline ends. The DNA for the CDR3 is TGTGCCAGCAAAGGGCAGGGGACGAGCAATCAGCCCCAGCATTTT. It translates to CASKGQGTSNQPQHF.

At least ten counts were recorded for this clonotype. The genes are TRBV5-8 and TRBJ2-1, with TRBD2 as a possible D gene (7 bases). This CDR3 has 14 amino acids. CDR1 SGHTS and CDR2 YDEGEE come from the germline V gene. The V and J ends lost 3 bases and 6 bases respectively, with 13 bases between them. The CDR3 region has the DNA TGTGCCAGCAGCTCTACGAGGGGGGGCAATGAGCAGTTCTTC. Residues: CASSSTRGGNEQFF. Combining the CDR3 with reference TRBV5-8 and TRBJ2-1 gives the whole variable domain EAGVTQSPTHLIKTRGQQATLRCSPISGHTSVYWYQQALGLGLQFLLWYDEGEERNRGNFPPRFSGRQFPNYSSELNVNALELEDSALYLCASSSTRGGNEQFFGPGTRLTVL.